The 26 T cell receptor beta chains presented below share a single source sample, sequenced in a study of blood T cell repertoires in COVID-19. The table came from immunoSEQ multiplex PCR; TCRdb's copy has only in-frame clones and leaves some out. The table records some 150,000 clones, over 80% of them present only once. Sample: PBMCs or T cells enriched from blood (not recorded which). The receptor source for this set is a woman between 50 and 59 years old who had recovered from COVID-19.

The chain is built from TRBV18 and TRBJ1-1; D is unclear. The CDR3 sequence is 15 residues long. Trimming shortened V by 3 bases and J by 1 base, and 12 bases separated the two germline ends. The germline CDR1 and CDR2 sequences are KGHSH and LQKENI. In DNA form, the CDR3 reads TGTGCCAGCTCACCCGCAGCAGGCCCGAACACTGAAGCTTTCTTT. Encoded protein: CASSPAAGPNTEAFF.

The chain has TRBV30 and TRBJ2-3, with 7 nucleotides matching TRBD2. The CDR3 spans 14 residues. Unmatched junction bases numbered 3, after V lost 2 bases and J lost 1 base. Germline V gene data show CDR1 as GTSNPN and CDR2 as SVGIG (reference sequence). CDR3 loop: CAWSLRGGTDTQYF. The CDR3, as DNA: TGTGCCTGGAGTCTACGGGGGGGCACAGATACGCAGTATTTT.

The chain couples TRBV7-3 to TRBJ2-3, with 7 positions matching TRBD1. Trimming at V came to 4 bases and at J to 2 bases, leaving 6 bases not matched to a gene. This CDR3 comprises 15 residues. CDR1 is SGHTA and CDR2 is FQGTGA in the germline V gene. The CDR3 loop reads CASSSQGPHTDTQYF. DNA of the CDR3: TGTGCCAGCAGCTCACAGGGGCCCCACACAGATACGCAGTATTTT.

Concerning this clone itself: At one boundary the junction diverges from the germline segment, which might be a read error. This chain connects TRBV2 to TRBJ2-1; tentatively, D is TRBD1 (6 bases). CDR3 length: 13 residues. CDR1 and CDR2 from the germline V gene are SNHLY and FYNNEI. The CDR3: CASKAREGDPHLF. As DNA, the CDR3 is TGTGCCAGCAAGGCGCGAGAGGGGGACCCCCACCTCTTC.

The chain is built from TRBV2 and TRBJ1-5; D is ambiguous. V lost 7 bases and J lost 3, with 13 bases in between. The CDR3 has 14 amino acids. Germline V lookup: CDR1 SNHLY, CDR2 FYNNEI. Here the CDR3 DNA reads TGTGCCAGCAAAAGGTCACAGAACAATCAGCCCCAGCATTTT. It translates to CASKRSQNNQPQHF.

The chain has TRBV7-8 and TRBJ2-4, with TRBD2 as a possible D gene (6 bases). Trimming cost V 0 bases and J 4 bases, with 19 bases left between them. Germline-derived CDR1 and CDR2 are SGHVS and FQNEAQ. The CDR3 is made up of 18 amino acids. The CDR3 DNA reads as TGTGCCAGCAGCTTAGCACTAACGGGGACTCTTTCTAAAAACATTCAGTACTTC. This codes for CASSLALTGTLSKNIQYF.

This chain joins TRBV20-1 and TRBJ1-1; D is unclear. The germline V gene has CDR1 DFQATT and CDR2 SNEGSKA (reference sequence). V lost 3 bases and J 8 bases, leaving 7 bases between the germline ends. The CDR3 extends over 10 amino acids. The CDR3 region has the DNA TGCAGTGCTAGCCCGGGGGAAGCTTTCTTT. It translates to CSASPGEAFF.

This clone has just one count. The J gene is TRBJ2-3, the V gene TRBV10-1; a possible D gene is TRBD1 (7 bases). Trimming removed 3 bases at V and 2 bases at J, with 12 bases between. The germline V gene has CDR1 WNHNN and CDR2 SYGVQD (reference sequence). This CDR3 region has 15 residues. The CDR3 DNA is TGCGCCAGCAGTGACGCGGGACAGCACACAGATACGCAGTATTTT. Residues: CASSDAGQHTDTQYF.

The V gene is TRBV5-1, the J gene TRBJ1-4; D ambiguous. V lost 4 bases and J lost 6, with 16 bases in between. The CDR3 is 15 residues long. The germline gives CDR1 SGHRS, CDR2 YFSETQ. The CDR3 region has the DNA TGCGCCAGCAGCGTCTCCGGGATGCGGGATGAAAAACTGTTTTTT. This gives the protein CASSVSGMRDEKLFF. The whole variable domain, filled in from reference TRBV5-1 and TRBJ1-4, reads KAGVTQTPRYLIKTRGQQVTLSCSPISGHRSVSWYQQTPGQGLQFLFEYFSETQRNKGNFPGRFSGRQFSNSRSEMNVSTLELGDSALYLCASSVSGMRDEKLFFGSGTQLSVL.

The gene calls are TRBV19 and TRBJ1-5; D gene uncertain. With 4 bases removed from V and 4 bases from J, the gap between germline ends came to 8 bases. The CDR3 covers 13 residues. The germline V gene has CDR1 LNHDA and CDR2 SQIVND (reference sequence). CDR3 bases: TGTGCCAGTAGTACCACGGGAAATCAGCCCCAGCATTTT. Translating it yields CASSTTGNQPQHF.

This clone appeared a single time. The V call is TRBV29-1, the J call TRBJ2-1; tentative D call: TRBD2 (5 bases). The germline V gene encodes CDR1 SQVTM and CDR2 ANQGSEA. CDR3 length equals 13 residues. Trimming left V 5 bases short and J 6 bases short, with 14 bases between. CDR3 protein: CSVRPGKGNEQFF. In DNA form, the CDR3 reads TGCAGCGTTCGCCCGGGGAAGGGCAATGAGCAGTTCTTC.

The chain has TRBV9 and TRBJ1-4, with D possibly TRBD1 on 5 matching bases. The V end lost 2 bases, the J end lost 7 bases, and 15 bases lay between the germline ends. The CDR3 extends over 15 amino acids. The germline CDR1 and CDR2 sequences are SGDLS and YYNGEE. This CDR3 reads CASSVGQGWGEKLFF. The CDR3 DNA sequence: TGTGCCAGCAGCGTGGGTCAGGGTTGGGGTGAAAAACTGTTTTTT.

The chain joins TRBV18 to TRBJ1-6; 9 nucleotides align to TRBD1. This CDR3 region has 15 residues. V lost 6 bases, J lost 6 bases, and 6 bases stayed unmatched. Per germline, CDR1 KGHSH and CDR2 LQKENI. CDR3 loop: CASSLQTGGNSPLHF. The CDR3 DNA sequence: TGTGCCAGCTCTCTTCAGACAGGGGGTAATTCACCCCTCCACTTT.

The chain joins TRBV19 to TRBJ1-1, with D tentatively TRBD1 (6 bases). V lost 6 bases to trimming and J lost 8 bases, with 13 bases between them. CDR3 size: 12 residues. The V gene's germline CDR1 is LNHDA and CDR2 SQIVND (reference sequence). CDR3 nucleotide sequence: TGTGCCAGTAGCCGGGAGGGGGGCGAAGCTTTCTTT. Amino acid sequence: CASSREGGEAFF.

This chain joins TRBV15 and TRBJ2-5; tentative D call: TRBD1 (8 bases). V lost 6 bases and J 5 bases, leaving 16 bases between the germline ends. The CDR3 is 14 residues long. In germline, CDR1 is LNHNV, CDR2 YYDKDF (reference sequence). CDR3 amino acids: CATSIDRGGETQYF. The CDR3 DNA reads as TGTGCCACCAGTATAGACAGGGGAGGGGAGACCCAGTACTTC.

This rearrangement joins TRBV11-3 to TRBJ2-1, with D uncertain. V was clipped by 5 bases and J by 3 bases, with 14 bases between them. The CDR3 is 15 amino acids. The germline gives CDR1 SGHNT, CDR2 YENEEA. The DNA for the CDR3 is TGTGCCAGCAGCCCAGAGCACGGAGTCTACAATGAGCAGTTCTTC. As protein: CASSPEHGVYNEQFF.

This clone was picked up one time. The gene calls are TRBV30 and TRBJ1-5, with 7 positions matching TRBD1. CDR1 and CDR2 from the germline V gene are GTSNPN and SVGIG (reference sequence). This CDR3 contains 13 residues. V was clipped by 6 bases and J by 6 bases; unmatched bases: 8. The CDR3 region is CACYRGRVQPQHF. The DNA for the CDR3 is TGTGCCTGCTACAGGGGAAGGGTTCAGCCCCAGCATTTT.

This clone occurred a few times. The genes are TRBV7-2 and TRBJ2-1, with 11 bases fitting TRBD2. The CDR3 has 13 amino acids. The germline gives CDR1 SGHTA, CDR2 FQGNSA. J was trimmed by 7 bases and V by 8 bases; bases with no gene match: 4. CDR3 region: CASLAGGRNEQFF. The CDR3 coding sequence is TGTGCCAGCCTAGCGGGGGGTCGGAATGAGCAGTTCTTC.

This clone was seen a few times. This CDR3 is CASSSGEAGANVLTF. CDR3 in DNA: TGTGCCAGCAGCTCCGGGGAAGCTGGGGCCAACGTCCTGACTTTC. This chain joins TRBV6-5 and TRBJ2-6; perhaps TRBD2 as D (5 bases). Germline CDR1 and CDR2: MNHEY and SVGAGI. This CDR3 is 15 amino acids long. V lost 6 bases to trimming and J lost 2 bases, with 11 bases between them.

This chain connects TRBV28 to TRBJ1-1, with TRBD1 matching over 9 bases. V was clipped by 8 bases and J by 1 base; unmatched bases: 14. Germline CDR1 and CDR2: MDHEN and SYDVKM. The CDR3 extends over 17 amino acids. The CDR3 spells CASGRGTGYFANTEAFF. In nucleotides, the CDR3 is TGTGCCAGCGGGCGGGGGACAGGGTATTTTGCGAACACTGAAGCTTTCTTT.

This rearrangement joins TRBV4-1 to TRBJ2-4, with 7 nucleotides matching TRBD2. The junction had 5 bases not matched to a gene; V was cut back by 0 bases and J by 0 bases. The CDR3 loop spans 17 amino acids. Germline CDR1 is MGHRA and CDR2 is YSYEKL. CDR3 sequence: CASSQDPSGLAKNIQYF. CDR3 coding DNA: TGCGCCAGCAGCCAAGACCCTAGCGGCCTAGCCAAAAACATTCAGTACTTC.

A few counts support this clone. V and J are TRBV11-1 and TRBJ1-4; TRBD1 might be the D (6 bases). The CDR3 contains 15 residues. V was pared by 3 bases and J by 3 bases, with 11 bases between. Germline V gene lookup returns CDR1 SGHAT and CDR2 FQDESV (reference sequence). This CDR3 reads CASSFSGTSNEKLFF. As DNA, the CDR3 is TGTGCCAGCAGCTTCTCCGGGACATCTAATGAAAAACTGTTTTTT. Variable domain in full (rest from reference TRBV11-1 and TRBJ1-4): EAEVAQSPRYKITEKSQAVAFWCDPISGHATLYWYRQILGQGPELLVQFQDESVVDDSQLPKDRFSAERLKGVDSTLKIQPAELGDSAMYLCASSFSGTSNEKLFFGSGTQLSVL.

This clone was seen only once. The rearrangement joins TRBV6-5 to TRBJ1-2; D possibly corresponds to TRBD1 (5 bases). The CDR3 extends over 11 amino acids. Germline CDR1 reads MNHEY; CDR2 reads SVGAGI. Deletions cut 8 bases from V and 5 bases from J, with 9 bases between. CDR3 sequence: CASGAAYGYTF. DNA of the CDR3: TGTGCCAGCGGGGCGGCGTATGGCTACACCTTC.

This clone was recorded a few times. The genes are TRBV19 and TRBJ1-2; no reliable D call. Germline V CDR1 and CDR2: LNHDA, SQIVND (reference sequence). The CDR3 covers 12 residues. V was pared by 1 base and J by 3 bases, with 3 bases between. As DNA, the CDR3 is TGTGCCAGTAGTATAGCCGACTATGGCTACACCTTC. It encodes CASSIADYGYTF.

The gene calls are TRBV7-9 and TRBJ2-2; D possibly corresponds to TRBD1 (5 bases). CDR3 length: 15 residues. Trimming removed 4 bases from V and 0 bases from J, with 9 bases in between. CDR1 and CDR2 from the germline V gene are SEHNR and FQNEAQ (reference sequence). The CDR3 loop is CASSSDKTNTGELFF. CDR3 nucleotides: TGTGCCAGCAGCTCGGACAAAACGAACACCGGGGAGCTGTTTTTT.

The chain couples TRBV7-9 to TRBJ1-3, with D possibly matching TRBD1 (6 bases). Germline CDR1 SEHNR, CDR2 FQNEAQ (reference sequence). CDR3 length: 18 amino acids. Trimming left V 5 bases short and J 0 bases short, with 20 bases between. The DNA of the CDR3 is TGTGCCAGCAGCCTAAGGACAGCCCGAGGCAACTCTGGAAACACCATATATTTT. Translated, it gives CASSLRTARGNSGNTIYF.